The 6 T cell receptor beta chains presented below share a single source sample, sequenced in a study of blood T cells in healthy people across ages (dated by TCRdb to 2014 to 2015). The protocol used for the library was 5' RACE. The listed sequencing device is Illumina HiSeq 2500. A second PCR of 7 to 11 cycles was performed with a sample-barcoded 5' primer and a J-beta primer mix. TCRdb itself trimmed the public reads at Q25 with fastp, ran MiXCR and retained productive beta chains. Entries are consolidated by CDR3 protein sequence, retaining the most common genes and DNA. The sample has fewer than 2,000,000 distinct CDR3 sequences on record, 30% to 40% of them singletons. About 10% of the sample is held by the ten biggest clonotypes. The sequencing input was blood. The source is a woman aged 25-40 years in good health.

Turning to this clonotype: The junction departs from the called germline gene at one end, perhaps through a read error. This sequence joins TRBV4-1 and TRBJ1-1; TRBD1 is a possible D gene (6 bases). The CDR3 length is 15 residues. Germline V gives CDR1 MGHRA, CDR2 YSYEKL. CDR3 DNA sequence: TGCGCCAGCGGCCAAGTAATGACAGGGAACACTGAAGCTTTCTTT. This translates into CASGQVMTGNTEAFF.

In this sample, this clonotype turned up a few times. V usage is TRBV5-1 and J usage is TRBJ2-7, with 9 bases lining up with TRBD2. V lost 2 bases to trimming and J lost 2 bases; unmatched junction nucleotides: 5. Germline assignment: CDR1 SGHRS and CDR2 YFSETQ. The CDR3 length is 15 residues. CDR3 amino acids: CASSFVVAGAYEQYF. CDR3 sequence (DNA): TGCGCCAGCAGCTTTGTGGTAGCGGGGGCCTACGAGCAGTACTTC.

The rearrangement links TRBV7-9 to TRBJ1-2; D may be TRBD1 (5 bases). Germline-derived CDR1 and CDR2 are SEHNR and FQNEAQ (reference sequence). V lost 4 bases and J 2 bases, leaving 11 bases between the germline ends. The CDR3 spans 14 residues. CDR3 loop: CASSSTVGNYGYTF. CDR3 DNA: TGTGCCAGCAGCTCGACAGTAGGAAACTATGGCTACACCTTC.

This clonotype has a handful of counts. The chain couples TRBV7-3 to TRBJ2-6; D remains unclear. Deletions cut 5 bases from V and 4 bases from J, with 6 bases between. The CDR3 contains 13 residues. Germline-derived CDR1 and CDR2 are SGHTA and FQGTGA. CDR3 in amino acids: CASSPLGANVLTF. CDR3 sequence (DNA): TGTGCCAGCAGCCCATTGGGGGCCAACGTCCTGACTTTC.

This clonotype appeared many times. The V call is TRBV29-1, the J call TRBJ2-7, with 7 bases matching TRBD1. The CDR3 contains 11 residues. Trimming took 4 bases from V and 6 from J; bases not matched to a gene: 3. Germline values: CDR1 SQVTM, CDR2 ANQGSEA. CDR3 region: CSVVGGGEQYF. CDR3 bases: TGCAGCGTTGTAGGGGGCGGCGAGCAGTACTTC.

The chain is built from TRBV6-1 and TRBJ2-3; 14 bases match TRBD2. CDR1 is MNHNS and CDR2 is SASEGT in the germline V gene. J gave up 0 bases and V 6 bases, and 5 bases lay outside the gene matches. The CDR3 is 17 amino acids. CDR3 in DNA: TGTGCCAGCAGAGGACTAGCGGGAGGAAGGAGCACAGATACGCAGTATTTT. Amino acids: CASRGLAGGRSTDTQYF.